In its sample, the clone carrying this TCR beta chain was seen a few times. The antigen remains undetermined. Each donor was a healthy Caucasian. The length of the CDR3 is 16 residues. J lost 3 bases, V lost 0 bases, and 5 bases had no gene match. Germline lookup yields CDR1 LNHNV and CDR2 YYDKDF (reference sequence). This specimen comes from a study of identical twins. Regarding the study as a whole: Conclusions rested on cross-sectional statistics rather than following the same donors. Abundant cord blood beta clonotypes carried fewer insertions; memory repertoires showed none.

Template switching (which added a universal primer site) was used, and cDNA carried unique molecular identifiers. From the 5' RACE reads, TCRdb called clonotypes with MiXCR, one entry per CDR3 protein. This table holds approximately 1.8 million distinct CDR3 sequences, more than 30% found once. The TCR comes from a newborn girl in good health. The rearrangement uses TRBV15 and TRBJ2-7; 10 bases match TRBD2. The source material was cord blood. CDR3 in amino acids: CATSRDLLAGVYEQYF. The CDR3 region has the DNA TGTGCCACCAGCAGAGATCTTCTAGCGGGGGTCTACGAGCAGTACTTC.